Given below is one T cell receptor beta chain in context. Its antigen is unidentified. Trimming pared 4 bases from V and 6 bases from J, leaving 22 bases between. CDR3 length: 16 residues. This sample was taken from a study of cytomegalovirus exposure and HLA in healthy donors. About the study: It was reported in a later analysis that the 95 to 150 validation repertoires used the same platform as the approximately 600 first-cohort repertoires.

Points from the study as a whole: Confirmation in vitro established that a few CMV-associated chains were specific for CMV antigens.

The assay was immunoSEQ multiplex PCR, and TCRdb's table has in-frame clones only and misses some. The sample contains roughly 200,000 clones, about 89% of which appear only once. The donors formed part of the 120-subject validation cohort, distinct from the 666-subject first cohort. The source material was PBMCs. The genes are TRBV5-7 and TRBJ1-1, with D hard to call. TRBV5-7 is an ORF, with its function uncertain. The receptor's source is a man aged 30-40 years in good health and CMV-seropositive. CDR3 in amino acids: CASSAPLYKGTAEAFF. For the CDR3, the DNA is TGTGCCAGCAGCGCCCCATTATACAAAGGCACGGCTGAAGCTTTCTTT.